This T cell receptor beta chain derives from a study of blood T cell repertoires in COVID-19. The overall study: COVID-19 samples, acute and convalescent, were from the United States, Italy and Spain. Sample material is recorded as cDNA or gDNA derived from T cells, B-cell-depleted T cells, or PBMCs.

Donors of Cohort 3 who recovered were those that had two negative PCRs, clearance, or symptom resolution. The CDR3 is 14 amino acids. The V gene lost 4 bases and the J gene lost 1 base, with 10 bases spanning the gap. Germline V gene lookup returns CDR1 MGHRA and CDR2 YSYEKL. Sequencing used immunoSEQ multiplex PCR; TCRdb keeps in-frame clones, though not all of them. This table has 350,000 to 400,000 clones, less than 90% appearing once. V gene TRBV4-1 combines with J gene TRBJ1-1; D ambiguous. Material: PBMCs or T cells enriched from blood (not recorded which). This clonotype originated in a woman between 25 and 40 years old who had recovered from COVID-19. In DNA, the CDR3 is TGCGCCAGCAGCCCCTCCGGAGCGAACACTGAAGCTTTCTTT. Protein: CASSPSGANTEAFF.